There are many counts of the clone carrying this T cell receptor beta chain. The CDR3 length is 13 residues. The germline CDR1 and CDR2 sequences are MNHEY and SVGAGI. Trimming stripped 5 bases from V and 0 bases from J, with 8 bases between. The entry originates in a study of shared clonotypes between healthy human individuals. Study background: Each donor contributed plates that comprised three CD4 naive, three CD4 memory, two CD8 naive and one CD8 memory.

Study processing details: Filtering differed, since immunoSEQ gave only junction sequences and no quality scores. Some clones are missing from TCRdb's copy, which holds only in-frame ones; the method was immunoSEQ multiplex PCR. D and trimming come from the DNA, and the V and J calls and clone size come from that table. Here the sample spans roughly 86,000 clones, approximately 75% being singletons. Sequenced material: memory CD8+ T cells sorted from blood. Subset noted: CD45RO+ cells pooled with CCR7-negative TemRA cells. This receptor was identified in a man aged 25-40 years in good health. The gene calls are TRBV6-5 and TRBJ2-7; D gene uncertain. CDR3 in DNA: TGTGCCAGCAGTGCGACGGACTCCTACGAGCAGTACTTC. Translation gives CASSATDSYEQYF.